These T cell receptor beta chains were read from a single sample in a study of cytomegalovirus exposure and HLA in healthy donors. Profiling relied on immunoSEQ multiplex PCR, and the TCRdb table lists in-frame clones only, not all of them. This sample has about 65,000 clones; under 95% occur once, and the top ten carry over 1%. Material: PBMCs. These receptors originate from a woman younger than 35 in good health and CMV-seronegative. The CDR3 runs from the conserved cysteine through the conserved F or W. Fields, in order: V gene, J gene, clone size, D gene, CDR3 length, CDR3 protein, CDR3 DNA. The D gene is left open where the match is weak. Size is stated for part of the rows, as once, few or many counts, or as a class when the clone is expanded.

TRBV2	TRBJ2-2	.	.	19	CASSDSPVSGRSYTGELFF	TGTGCCAGCAGTGACTCCCCGGTTAGCGGCCGCTCGTACACCGGGGAGCTGTTTTTT
TRBV11-3	TRBJ2-3	.	.	15	CASSFGGDGTDTQYF	TGTGCCAGCAGCTTCGGAGGGGACGGTACAGATACGCAGTATTTT
TRBV10-1	TRBJ2-1	.	TRBD2	18	CASSGLAGGRGSYNEQFF	TGCGCCAGCAGCGGACTAGCGGGGGGGCGAGGGTCCTACAATGAGCAGTTCTTC
TRBV5-1	TRBJ2-7	once	TRBD2	17	CASSLDPSGQSSYEQYF	TGCGCCAGCAGCTTGGACCCTAGCGGGCAGAGCTCCTACGAGCAGTACTTC
TRBV14	TRBJ1-2	.	.	19	CASSPQGLVPEALSYGYTF	TGTGCCAGCAGCCCTCAGGGTTTAGTCCCGGAAGCCTTGTCCTATGGCTACACCTTC
TRBV5-1	TRBJ1-5	.	.	15	CASSLWGDSNQPQHF	TGCGCCAGCAGCTTGTGGGGGGATAGCAATCAGCCCCAGCATTTT
TRBV6-6	TRBJ2-2	.	TRBD1	16	CASSHGDRGNTGELFF	TGTGCCAGCAGTCACGGCGACAGGGGGAATACCGGGGAGCTGTTTTTT
TRBV2	TRBJ2-2	few	.	12	CASSPTSGELFF	TGTGCCAGCAGCCCTACTAGCGGGGAGCTGTTTTTT
TRBV28	TRBJ2-1	.	.	14	CASSLQGSYNEQFF	TGTGCCAGCAGTTTACAGGGCAGCTACAATGAGCAGTTCTTC
TRBV6-5	TRBJ1-2	.	TRBD1	16	CASSSEGTGGGYGYTF	TGTGCCAGCAGTTCCGAAGGGACAGGGGGCGGGTATGGCTACACCTTC
TRBV7-3	TRBJ2-5	.	TRBD1	15	CASSLWGQAKETQYF	TGTGCCAGCAGCTTATGGGGACAGGCCAAAGAGACCCAGTACTTC
TRBV6-4	TRBJ1-5	.	.	13	CASSDGANQPQHF	TGTGCCAGCAGTGACGGGGCCAATCAGCCCCAGCATTTT
TRBV10-2	TRBJ2-3	once	TRBD2	14	CASSRSSGRDTQYF	TGCGCCAGCAGTCGATCTAGCGGGAGAGATACGCAGTATTTT
TRBV28	TRBJ2-6	.	TRBD2	15	CASSLSGSGANVLTF	TGTGCCAGCAGCCTTAGCGGGTCTGGGGCCAACGTCCTGACTTTC
TRBV7-9	TRBJ1-1	once	.	15	CASSVEMDRNTEAFF	TGTGCCAGCAGCGTAGAAATGGACAGGAACACTGAAGCTTTCTTT
TRBV28	TRBJ2-7	.	.	14	CASSLSRTAYEQYF	TGTGCCAGCAGTTTATCCCGGACAGCCTACGAGCAGTACTTC
TRBV4-2	TRBJ1-1	.	.	15	CASSTPTVGSTEAFF	TGTGCCAGCAGCACACCGACAGTGGGTTCCACTGAAGCTTTCTTT
TRBV7-9	TRBJ1-2	once	TRBD1	14	CASSQGELNYGYTF	TGTGCCAGCAGCCAGGGGGAGCTTAACTATGGCTACACCTTC
TRBV9	TRBJ2-1	.	TRBD2	18	CASSHPFLAGGDNNEQFF	TGTGCCAGCAGCCACCCTTTTCTAGCGGGGGGGGATAACAATGAGCAGTTCTTC
TRBV6-1	TRBJ1-1	.	.	13	CASRMTRTLEAFF	TGTGCCAGCAGGATGACACGTACCCTTGAAGCTTTCTTT
TRBV11-2	TRBJ1-1	once	.	15	CASSLDRFGRLEAFF	TGTGCCAGCAGCTTAGATCGGTTTGGGCGCCTTGAAGCTTTCTTT
TRBV28	TRBJ1-1	.	.	14	CASSLSHRGTEAFF	TGTGCCAGCAGTTTAAGTCATAGAGGCACTGAAGCTTTCTTT
TRBV7-9	TRBJ2-5	.	TRBD2	16	CASSLASGRGLETQYF	TGTGCCAGCAGCTTAGCAAGCGGGAGAGGCTTAGAGACCCAGTACTTC
TRBV18	TRBJ1-3	.	.	13	CASSRYSGNTIYF	TGTGCCAGCTCACGCTACTCTGGAAACACCATATATTTT
TRBV4-1	TRBJ2-5	.	TRBD1	17	CASSQVYVGQGSETQYF	TGCGCCAGCAGCCAAGTTTATGTGGGACAGGGGTCAGAGACCCAGTACTTC
TRBV19	TRBJ1-2	.	TRBD1	14	CASSMRGRRYGYTF	TGTGCCAGTAGTATGAGGGGGCGCCGGTATGGCTACACCTTC
TRBV10-2	TRBJ2-1	.	.	15	CASSEWDTMIDEQFF	TGCGCCAGCAGTGAGTGGGACACAATGATCGATGAGCAGTTCTTC
TRBV7-8	TRBJ2-7	.	.	14	CASSLAGSGYEQYF	TGTGCCAGCAGCTTAGCCGGTTCAGGGTACGAGCAGTACTTC